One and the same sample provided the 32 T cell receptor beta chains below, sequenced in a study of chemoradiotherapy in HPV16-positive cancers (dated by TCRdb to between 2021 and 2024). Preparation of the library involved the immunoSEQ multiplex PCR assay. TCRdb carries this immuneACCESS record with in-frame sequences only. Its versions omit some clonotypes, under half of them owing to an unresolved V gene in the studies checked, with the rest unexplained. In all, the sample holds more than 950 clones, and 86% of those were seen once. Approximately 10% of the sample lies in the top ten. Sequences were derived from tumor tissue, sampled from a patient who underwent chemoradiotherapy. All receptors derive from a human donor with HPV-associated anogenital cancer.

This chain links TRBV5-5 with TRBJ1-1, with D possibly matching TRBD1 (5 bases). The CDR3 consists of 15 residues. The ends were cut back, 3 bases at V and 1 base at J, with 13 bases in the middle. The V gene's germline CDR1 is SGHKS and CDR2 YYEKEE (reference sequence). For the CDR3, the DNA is TGTGCCAGCAGCTCTAGTAGGGGCCCGAACACTGAAGCTTTCTTT. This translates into CASSSSRGPNTEAFF.

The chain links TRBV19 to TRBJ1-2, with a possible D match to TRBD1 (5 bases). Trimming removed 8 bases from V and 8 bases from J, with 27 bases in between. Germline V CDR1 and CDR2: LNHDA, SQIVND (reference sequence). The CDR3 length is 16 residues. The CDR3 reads CASRSPQQSSRGGYTF. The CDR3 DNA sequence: TGTGCCAGTCGTAGCCCCCAACAGTCCTCGAGGGGAGGCTACACCTTC.

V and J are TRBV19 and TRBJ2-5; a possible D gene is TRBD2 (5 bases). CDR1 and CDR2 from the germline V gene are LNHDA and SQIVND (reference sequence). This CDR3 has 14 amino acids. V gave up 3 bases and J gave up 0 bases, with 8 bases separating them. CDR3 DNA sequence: TGTGCCAGTAGTATCGTCGGGAACCAAGAGACCCAGTACTTC. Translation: CASSIVGNQETQYF.

CDR3 nucleotides: TGTGCCAGCAGTTACTCATTAGGCGGGGGTGACTATGGCTACACCTTC. Amino acids: CASSYSLGGGDYGYTF. The V call is TRBV6-6, the J call TRBJ1-2; possible D gene TRBD1, 5 bases. CDR1 is MNHNY, CDR2 SVGAGI, per germline (reference sequence). V gave up 0 bases and J gave up 3 bases, with 14 bases separating them. The CDR3 length is 16 residues.

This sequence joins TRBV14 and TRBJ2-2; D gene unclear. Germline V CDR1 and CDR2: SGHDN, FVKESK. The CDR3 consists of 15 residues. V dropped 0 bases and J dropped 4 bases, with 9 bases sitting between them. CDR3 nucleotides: TGTGCCAGCAGCCAAGATTTGCCAGCCACCGGGGAGCTGTTTTTT. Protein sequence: CASSQDLPATGELFF.

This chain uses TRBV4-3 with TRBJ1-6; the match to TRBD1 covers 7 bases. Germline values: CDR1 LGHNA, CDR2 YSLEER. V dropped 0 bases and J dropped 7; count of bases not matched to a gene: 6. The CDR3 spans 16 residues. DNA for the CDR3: TGCGCCAGCAGCCAAGATCGACAGGGTCAGAATTCACCCCTCCACTTT. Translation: CASSQDRQGQNSPLHF.

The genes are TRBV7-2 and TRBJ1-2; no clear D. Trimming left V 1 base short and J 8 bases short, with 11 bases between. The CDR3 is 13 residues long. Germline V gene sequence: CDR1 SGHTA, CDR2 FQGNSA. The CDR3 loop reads CASSLDGRRGYTF. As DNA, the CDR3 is TGTGCCAGCAGCTTAGATGGTCGAAGAGGCTACACCTTC.

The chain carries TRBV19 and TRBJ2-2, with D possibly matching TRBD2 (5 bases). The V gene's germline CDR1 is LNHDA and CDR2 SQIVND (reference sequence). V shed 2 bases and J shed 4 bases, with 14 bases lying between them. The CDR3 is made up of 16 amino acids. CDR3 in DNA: TGTGCCAGTAGTATAAGTGGGCTAGCATCCACCGGGGAGCTGTTTTTT. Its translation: CASSISGLASTGELFF.

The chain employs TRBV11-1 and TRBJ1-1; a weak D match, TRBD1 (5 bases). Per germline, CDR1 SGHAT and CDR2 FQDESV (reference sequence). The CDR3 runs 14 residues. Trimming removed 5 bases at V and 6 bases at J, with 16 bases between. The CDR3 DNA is TGTGCCAGCAGCCCGAGGGGTACGACTTCTGAAGCTTTCTTT. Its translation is CASSPRGTTSEAFF.

CDR3 DNA sequence: TGTGCCTGGAGTAAGGACCGGGTTTGCAGCAATCAGCCCCAGCATTTT. Its protein product is CAWSKDRVCSNQPQHF. The V gene is TRBV30, the J gene TRBJ1-5; no clear D. From germline, CDR1 is GTSNPN and CDR2 SVGIG (reference sequence). The CDR3 covers 16 residues. Deletions cut 2 bases from V and 1 base from J, with 15 bases between.

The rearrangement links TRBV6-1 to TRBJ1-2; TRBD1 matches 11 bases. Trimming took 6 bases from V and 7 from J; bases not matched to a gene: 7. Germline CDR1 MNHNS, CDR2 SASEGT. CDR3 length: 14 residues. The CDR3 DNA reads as TGTGCCAGCAGAAGGACAGGGGGCGCAAGTGGCTACACCTTC. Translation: CASRRTGGASGYTF.

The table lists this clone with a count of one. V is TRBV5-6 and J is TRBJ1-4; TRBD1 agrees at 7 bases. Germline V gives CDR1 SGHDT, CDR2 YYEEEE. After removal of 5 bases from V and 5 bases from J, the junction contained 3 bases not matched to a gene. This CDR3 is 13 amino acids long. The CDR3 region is CASRRGQNEKLFF. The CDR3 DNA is TGTGCCAGCAGGCGGGGACAGAATGAAAAACTGTTTTTT.

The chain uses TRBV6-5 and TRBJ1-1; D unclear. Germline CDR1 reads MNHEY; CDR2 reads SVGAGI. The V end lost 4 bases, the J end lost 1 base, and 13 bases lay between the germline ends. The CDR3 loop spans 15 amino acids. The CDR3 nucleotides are TGTGCCAGCAGTTCCCCCCCAGGTTCGAACACTGAAGCTTTCTTT. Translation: CASSSPPGSNTEAFF.

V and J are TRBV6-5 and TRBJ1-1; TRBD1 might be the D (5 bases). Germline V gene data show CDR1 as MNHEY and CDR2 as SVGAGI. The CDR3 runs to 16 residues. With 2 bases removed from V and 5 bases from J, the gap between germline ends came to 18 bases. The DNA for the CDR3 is TGTGCCAGCAGTTACGATCTTGGGGGATGGGGGACTGAAGCTTTCTTT. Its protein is CASSYDLGGWGTEAFF.

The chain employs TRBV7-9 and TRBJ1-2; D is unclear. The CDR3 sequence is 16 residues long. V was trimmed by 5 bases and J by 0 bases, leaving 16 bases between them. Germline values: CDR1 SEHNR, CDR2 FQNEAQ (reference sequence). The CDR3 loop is CASSQTWGQPNYGYTF. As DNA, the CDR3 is TGTGCCAGCAGCCAAACGTGGGGTCAACCTAACTATGGCTACACCTTC. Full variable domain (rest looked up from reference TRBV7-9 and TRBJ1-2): DTGVSQNPRHKITKRGQNVTFRCDPISEHNRLYWYRQTLGQGPEFLTYFQNEAQLEKSRLLSDRFSAERPKGSFSTLEIQRTEQGDSAMYLCASSQTWGQPNYGYTFGSGTRLTVV.

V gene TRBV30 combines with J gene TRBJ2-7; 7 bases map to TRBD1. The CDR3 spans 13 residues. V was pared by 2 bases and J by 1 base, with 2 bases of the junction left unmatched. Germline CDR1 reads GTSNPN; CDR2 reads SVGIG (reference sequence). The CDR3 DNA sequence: TGTGCCTGGAGTAAACAGGGGTCCTACGAGCAGTACTTC. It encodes CAWSKQGSYEQYF.

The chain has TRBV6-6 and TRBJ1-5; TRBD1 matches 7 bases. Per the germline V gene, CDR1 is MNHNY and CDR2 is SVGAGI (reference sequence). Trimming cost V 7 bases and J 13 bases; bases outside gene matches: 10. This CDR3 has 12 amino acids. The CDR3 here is CASTSPQGGQHF. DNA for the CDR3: TGTGCCAGCACCAGTCCGCAGGGGGGACAGCATTTT.

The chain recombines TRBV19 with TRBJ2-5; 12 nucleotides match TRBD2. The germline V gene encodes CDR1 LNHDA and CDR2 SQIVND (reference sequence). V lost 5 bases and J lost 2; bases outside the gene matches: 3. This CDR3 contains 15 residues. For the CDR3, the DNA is TGTGCCAGTAGTCCCCTAGCGGGGGGGCAAGAGACCCAGTACTTC. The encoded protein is CASSPLAGGQETQYF.

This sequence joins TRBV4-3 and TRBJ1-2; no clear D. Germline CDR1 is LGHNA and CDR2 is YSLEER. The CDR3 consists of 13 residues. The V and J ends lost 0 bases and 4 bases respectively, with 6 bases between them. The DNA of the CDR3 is TGCGCCAGCAGCCAAGATACCCTCTATGGCTACACCTTC. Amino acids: CASSQDTLYGYTF.

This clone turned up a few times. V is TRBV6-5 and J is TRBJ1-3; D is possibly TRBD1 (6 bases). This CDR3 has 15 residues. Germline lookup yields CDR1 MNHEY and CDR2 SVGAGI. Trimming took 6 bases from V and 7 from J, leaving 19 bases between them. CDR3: CASSPSGARRNTIYF. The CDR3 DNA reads TGTGCCAGCAGCCCCTCGGGGGCCCGCCGGAACACCATATATTTT.

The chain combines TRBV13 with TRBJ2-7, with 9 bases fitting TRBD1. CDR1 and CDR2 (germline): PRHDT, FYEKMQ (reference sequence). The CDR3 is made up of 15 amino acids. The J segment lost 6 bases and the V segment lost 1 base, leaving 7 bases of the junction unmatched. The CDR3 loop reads CASSLEGQGTAEQYF. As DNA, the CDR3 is TGTGCCAGCAGCTTAGAGGGACAGGGTACGGCCGAGCAGTACTTC.

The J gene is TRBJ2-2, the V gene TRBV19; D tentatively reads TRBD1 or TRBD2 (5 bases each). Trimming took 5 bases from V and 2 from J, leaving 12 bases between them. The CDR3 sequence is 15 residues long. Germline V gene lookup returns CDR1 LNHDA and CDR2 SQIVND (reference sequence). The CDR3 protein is CASSARDLNTGELFF. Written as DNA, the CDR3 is TGTGCCAGTAGTGCCCGGGACCTAAACACCGGGGAGCTGTTTTTT.

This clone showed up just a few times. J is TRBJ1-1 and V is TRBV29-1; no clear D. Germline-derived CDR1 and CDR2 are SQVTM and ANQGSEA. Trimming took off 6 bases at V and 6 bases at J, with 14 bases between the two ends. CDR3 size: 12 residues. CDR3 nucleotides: TGCAGCGTGCTTCCGGGAGGAGCTGAAGCTTTCTTT. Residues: CSVLPGGAEAFF.

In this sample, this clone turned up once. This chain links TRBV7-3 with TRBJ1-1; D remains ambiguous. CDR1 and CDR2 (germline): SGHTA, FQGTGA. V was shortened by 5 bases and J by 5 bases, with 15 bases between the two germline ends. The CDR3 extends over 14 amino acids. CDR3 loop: CASSLFGLGTEAFF. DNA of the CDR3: TGTGCCAGCAGCCTATTTGGGTTGGGGACTGAAGCTTTCTTT. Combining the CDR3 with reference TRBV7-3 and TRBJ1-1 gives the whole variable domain GAGVSQTPSNKVTEKGKYVELRCDPISGHTALYWYRQSLGQGPEFLIYFQGTGAADDSGLPNDRFFAVRPEGSVSTLKIQRTERGDSAVYLCASSLFGLGTEAFFGQGTRLTVV.

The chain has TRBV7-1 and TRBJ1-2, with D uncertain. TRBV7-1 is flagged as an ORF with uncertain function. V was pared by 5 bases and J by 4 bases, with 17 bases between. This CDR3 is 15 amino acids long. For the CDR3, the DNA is TGTGCCAGCAGCCGACGAGCTCGAAAGACCTATGGCTACACCTTC. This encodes CASSRRARKTYGYTF.

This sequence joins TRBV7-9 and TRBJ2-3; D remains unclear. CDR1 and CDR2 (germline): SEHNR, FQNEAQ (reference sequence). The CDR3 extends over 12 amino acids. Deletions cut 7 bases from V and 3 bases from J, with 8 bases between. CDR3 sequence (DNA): TGTGCCAGCACCCTTAGGACAGATACGCAGTATTTT. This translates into CASTLRTDTQYF. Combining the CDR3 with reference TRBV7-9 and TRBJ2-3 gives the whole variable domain DTGVSQNPRHKITKRGQNVTFRCDPISEHNRLYWYRQTLGQGPEFLTYFQNEAQLEKSRLLSDRFSAERPKGSFSTLEIQRTEQGDSAMYLCASTLRTDTQYFGPGTRLTVL.

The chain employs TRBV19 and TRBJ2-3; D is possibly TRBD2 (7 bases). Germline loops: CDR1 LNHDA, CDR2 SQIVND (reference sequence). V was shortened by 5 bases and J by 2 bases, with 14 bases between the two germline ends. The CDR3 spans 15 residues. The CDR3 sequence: CASSPSGGHTDTQYF. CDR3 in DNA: TGTGCCAGTAGTCCATCGGGGGGACACACAGATACGCAGTATTTT. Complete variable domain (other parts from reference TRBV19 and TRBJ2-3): DGGITQSPKYLFRKEGQNVTLSCEQNLNHDAMYWYRQDPGQGLRLIYYSQIVNDFQKGDIAEGYSVSREKKESFPLTVTSAQKNPTAFYLCASSPSGGHTDTQYFGPGTRLTVL.

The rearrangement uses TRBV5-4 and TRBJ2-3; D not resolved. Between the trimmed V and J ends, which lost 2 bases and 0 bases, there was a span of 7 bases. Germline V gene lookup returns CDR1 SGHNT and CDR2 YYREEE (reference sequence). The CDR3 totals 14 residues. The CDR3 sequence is CASSLGRSTDTQYF. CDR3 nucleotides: TGTGCCAGCAGCTTAGGAAGAAGCACAGATACGCAGTATTTT.

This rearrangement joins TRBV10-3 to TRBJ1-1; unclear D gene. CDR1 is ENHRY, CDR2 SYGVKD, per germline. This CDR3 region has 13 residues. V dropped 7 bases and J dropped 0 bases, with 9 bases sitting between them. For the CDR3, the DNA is TGTGCCATCAAAAGTGGGTTGAACACTGAAGCTTTCTTT. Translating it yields CAIKSGLNTEAFF.

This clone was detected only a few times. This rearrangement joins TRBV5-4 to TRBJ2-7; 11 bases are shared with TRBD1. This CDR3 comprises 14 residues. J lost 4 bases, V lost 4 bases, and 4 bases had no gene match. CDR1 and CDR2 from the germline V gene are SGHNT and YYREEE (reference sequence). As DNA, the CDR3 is TGTGCCAGCAGCAGGACAGGGGGCGGGTACGAGCAGTACTTC. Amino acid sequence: CASSRTGGGYEQYF.

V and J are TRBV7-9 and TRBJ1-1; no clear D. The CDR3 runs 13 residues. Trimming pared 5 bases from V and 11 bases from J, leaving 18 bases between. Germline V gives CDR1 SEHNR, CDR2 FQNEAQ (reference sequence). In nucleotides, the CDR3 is TGTGCCAGCAGCGCTGACGGTGGTCGATGGGCTTTCTTT. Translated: CASSADGGRWAFF.

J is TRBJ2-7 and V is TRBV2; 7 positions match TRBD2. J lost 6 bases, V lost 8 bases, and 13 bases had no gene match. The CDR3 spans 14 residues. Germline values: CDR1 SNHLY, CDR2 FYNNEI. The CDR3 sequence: CASGPGLSGGEQYF. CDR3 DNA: TGTGCCAGCGGACCGGGACTAAGTGGTGGCGAGCAGTACTTC.